These T cell receptor beta chains were read from a single sample in a study of T cell clonotyping in hematopoietic cell transplantation. Here immunoSEQ multiplex PCR was the method, and the copy in TCRdb shows in-frame clones only, minus some. Here the sample spans around 27,000 clones, 60% to 75% being singletons. The input for sequencing was peripheral blood mononuclear cells, taken before stem cell transplant. The source of these receptors is a man in his fifties or sixties with myelodysplastic syndrome. Some clones in this sample may be carry-over from other donors' samples. Each CDR3 is given with its conserved first and last residue. The D gene is left open where the match is weak. The size field is filled for only some rows; it gives once, few, many or a size class.

v_gene: TRBV30; abundance: .; d_gene: .; j_gene: TRBJ2-7; CDR3aa: CAWSRSGANEQYF; CDR3nt: TGTGCCTGGAGTAGGTCAGGGGCTAACGAGCAGTACTTC
v_gene: TRBV7-6; abundance: .; d_gene: TRBD1; j_gene: TRBJ1-6; CDR3aa: CASSPRTGIGSPLHF; CDR3nt: TGTGCCAGCAGCCCCCGGACAGGGATAGGTTCACCCCTCCACTTT
v_gene: TRBV7-2; abundance: .; d_gene: TRBD2; j_gene: TRBJ2-2; CDR3aa: CASSLGGRTLELFF; CDR3nt: TGTGCCAGCAGCTTGGGCGGGAGGACGTTGGAGCTGTTTTTT
v_gene: TRBV28; abundance: .; d_gene: TRBD2; j_gene: TRBJ2-5; CDR3aa: CASTSGGRETQYF; CDR3nt: TGTGCCAGCACCTCGGGGGGGAGAGAGACCCAGTACTTC
v_gene: TRBV23-1; abundance: .; d_gene: TRBD2; j_gene: TRBJ2-7; CDR3aa: CPRGVVASGTYEQYF; CDR3nt: TGCCCCAGAGGGGTTGTCGCTAGCGGTACCTACGAGCAGTACTTC
v_gene: TRBV28; abundance: once; d_gene: TRBD1; j_gene: TRBJ1-6; CDR3aa: CASSVGQGRNSPLHF; CDR3nt: TGTGCCAGCAGTGTTGGACAGGGCCGCAATTCACCCCTCCACTTT
v_gene: TRBV4-2; abundance: .; d_gene: TRBD1; j_gene: TRBJ1-2; CDR3aa: CASSQDRWKGASDGYTF; CDR3nt: TGTGCCAGCAGCCAAGATCGATGGAAGGGGGCGTCGGATGGCTACACCTTC
v_gene: TRBV29-1; abundance: .; d_gene: .; j_gene: TRBJ2-5; CDR3aa: CSAAPRETQYF; CDR3nt: TGCAGCGCGGCCCCACGGGAGACCCAGTACTTC
v_gene: TRBV29-1; abundance: .; d_gene: .; j_gene: TRBJ2-5; CDR3aa: CSVEGTQGRRETQYF; CDR3nt: TGCAGCGTTGAAGGGACACAGGGTCGTAGGGAGACCCAGTACTTC
v_gene: TRBV30; abundance: few; d_gene: .; j_gene: TRBJ2-7; CDR3aa: CAWYDQGGGYEQYF; CDR3nt: TGTGCCTGGTACGACCAGGGAGGCGGCTACGAGCAGTACTTC
v_gene: TRBV2; abundance: .; d_gene: TRBD1; j_gene: TRBJ1-2; CDR3aa: CASSLDRAAKGYTF; CDR3nt: TGTGCCAGCAGTTTGGACAGGGCGGCGAAGGGCTACACCTTC
v_gene: TRBV6-1; abundance: .; d_gene: .; j_gene: TRBJ1-2; CDR3aa: CASTLGGRRNYGYTF; CDR3nt: TGTGCCAGCACCCTAGGAGGACGGCGGAACTATGGCTACACCTTC
v_gene: TRBV9; abundance: few; d_gene: .; j_gene: TRBJ1-6; CDR3aa: CASSLAGWNSPLHF; CDR3nt: TGTGCCAGCAGCCTCGCCGGGTGGAATTCACCCCTCCACTTT
v_gene: TRBV27; abundance: .; d_gene: .; j_gene: TRBJ2-7; CDR3aa: CASGSVGVGEQYF; CDR3nt: TGTGCCAGCGGATCTGTTGGGGTCGGGGAGCAGTACTTC
v_gene: TRBV1; abundance: .; d_gene: .; j_gene: TRBJ2-5; CDR3aa: CTSSQECETQYF; CDR3nt: TGCACCAGCAGCCAAGAGTGTGAGACCCAGTACTTC
v_gene: TRBV6-6; abundance: .; d_gene: TRBD1; j_gene: TRBJ1-2; CDR3aa: CASSSTGAGGYTF; CDR3nt: TGTGCCAGCAGCTCGACAGGGGCGGGGGGCTACACCTTC
v_gene: TRBV29-1; abundance: .; d_gene: .; j_gene: TRBJ2-2; CDR3aa: CSAHRTGLTGELFF; CDR3nt: TGCAGCGCCCATAGGACAGGACTAACCGGGGAGCTGTTTTTT
v_gene: TRBV6-5; abundance: .; d_gene: .; j_gene: TRBJ1-1; CDR3aa: CASSPSGYTEAFF; CDR3nt: TGTGCCAGCAGTCCGTCGGGATACACTGAAGCTTTCTTT
v_gene: TRBV6-1; abundance: .; d_gene: .; j_gene: TRBJ2-7; CDR3aa: CASSEEYWYEQYF; CDR3nt: TGTGCCAGCAGTGAAGAATATTGGTACGAGCAGTACTTC
v_gene: TRBV5-1; abundance: .; d_gene: TRBD1; j_gene: TRBJ2-5; CDR3aa: CASSWTGAAETQYF; CDR3nt: TGCGCCAGCAGCTGGACAGGGGCGGCGGAGACCCAGTACTTC
v_gene: TRBV10-2; abundance: few; d_gene: .; j_gene: TRBJ2-7; CDR3aa: CASSEVSAGSYEQYF; CDR3nt: TGCGCCAGCAGTGAGGTTTCCGCTGGTTCTTACGAGCAGTACTTC
v_gene: TRBV6-5; abundance: .; d_gene: .; j_gene: TRBJ1-2; CDR3aa: CASSLGGRNNYGYTF; CDR3nt: TGTGCCAGCAGTTTGGGGGGTAGGAACAACTATGGCTACACCTTC